This passage covers 25 T cell receptor beta chains from one sample sequenced in a study of T-cell memory formation after mild COVID-19. In TCRdb, the 5' RACE reads were re-called with MiXCR into one record per CDR3 protein. The sample yields 450,000 or so distinct CDR3 sequences, more than 20% seen once. Sequences were obtained from PBMCs or a T cell subset sorted from them (not recorded which). The origin of the receptors is an adult woman who had mild COVID-19 (a few samples of this study predate the infection). Cell type and time point are not known.

The chain is built from TRBV27 and TRBJ2-5, with TRBD2 matching over 8 bases. V lost 7 bases and J lost 1; bases outside the gene matches: 5. This CDR3 has 14 residues. Germline CDR1 MNHEY, CDR2 SMNVEV (reference sequence). The CDR3 region is CASKQRGTQETQYF. The CDR3 nucleotides are TGTGCCAGCAAACAGCGGGGGACCCAAGAGACCCAGTACTTC.

This chain's CDR3 is CASSANRGWNGYTF. CDR3 in DNA: TGTGCCAGCAGCGCGAACAGGGGCTGGAATGGCTACACCTTC. The chain carries TRBV9 and TRBJ1-2; 7 bases line up with TRBD1. The CDR3 spans 14 residues. Losses at the gene ends were 3 bases for V and 6 bases for J; bases not matched to a gene: 8. CDR1 is SGDLS and CDR2 is YYNGEE in the germline V gene.

The rearrangement uses TRBV6-5 and TRBJ2-1, with 9 bases lining up with TRBD2. CDR1 is MNHEY and CDR2 is SVGAGI in the germline V gene. The CDR3 is made up of 17 amino acids. After removal of 3 bases from V and 5 bases from J, the junction contained 11 bases not matched to a gene. This chain's CDR3 is CASSYSPVERGDNEQFF. The CDR3 nucleotides read TGTGCCAGCAGTTATTCCCCCGTCGAGCGGGGGGACAATGAGCAGTTCTTC.

The CDR3 DNA follows: TGTGCCAGCACCCCCGGCAGTAACACCGGGGAGCTGTTTTTT. This translates into CASTPGSNTGELFF. The chain uses TRBV7-9 and TRBJ2-2; D unresolved. V was cut by 7 bases and J by 2 bases, with 11 bases left in between. There are 14 residues in the CDR3. CDR1 SEHNR and CDR2 FQNEAQ come from the germline V gene (reference sequence).

This clonotype has at least ten counts. The chain recombines TRBV5-1 with TRBJ2-3; 7 bases agree with TRBD1. From germline, CDR1 is SGHRS and CDR2 YFSETQ. The V segment lost 0 bases and the J segment 1 base; nucleotides outside the gene matches: 8. The CDR3 covers 17 residues. CDR3 bases: TGCGCCAGCAGCTTGGGTTTCGGGACAGTGGGCACAGATACGCAGTATTTT. As protein: CASSLGFGTVGTDTQYF.

The V and J genes are TRBV4-3 and TRBJ1-2, with 7 bases identical to TRBD1. The length of the CDR3 is 17 residues. The V segment lost 3 bases and the J segment 0 bases; nucleotides outside the gene matches: 10. Germline V gene lookup returns CDR1 LGHNA and CDR2 YSLEER. The CDR3 DNA reads as TGCGCCAGCAGCCATAGGTCGGGACAGCACTCTAACTATGGCTACACCTTC. It encodes CASSHRSGQHSNYGYTF.

V is TRBV29-1 and J is TRBJ1-1, with a possible D match to TRBD1 (5 bases). Germline V gene sequence: CDR1 SQVTM, CDR2 ANQGSEA. Trimming took off 2 bases at V and 6 bases at J, with 16 bases between the two ends. The length of the CDR3 is 14 residues. CDR3: CSVEIPGGNPEAFF. The CDR3 coding sequence is TGCAGCGTTGAAATCCCTGGGGGTAACCCTGAAGCTTTCTTT.

The rearrangement uses TRBV5-1 and TRBJ2-7, with D unresolved. The CDR3 covers 13 residues. CDR1 is SGHRS and CDR2 is YFSETQ in the germline V gene. The ends were cut back, 6 bases at V and 1 base at J, with 11 bases in the middle. The DNA for the CDR3 is TGCGCCAGCAAGCTTACAGCTTCCTACGAGCAGTACTTC. Protein sequence: CASKLTASYEQYF.

The chain employs TRBV7-8 and TRBJ2-1, with D possibly matching TRBD2 (5 bases). Germline V gene data show CDR1 as SGHVS and CDR2 as FQNEAQ. The CDR3 loop spans 15 amino acids. V gave up 6 bases and J gave up 6 bases, with 18 bases separating them. CDR3 sequence: CASRQYGRGVNEQFF. The CDR3 coding sequence is TGTGCCAGCAGACAATACGGCCGGGGAGTCAATGAGCAGTTCTTC.

This chain connects TRBV29-1 to TRBJ2-5; 9 nucleotides line up with TRBD1. V lost 2 bases and J lost 2; bases outside the gene matches: 3. The CDR3 runs 14 residues. CDR1 SQVTM and CDR2 ANQGSEA come from the germline V gene. The CDR3 here is CSVEPGTGQETQYF. CDR3 in DNA: TGCAGCGTTGAACCCGGGACAGGGCAAGAGACCCAGTACTTC.

V and J are TRBV24-1 and TRBJ1-3, with D perhaps TRBD1 (6 bases). Deletions cut 4 bases from V and 0 bases from J, with 12 bases between. Germline values: CDR1 KGHDR, CDR2 SFDVKD. This CDR3 spans 16 amino acids. For the CDR3, the DNA is TGTGCCACCAGTGACCCAGGGGTTGACTCTGGAAACACCATATATTTT. Its translation is CATSDPGVDSGNTIYF.

This clonotype has more than one count but fewer than ten. The rearrangement uses TRBV10-3 and TRBJ2-3, with 9 bases identical to TRBD2. The junction had 8 bases not matched to a gene; V was cut back by 8 bases and J by 5 bases. This CDR3 contains 14 residues. The germline V gene encodes CDR1 ENHRY and CDR2 SYGVKD. This chain's CDR3 is CAISREGGIDTQYF. As DNA, the CDR3 is TGTGCCATCTCGCGGGAGGGAGGAATAGATACGCAGTATTTT.

The chain has TRBV29-1 and TRBJ2-5; 10 nucleotides align to TRBD2. V was clipped by 6 bases and J by 1 base; unmatched bases: 2. The CDR3 extends over 13 amino acids. In germline, CDR1 is SQVTM, CDR2 ANQGSEA. The CDR3 sequence: CSVAGGGQETQYF. The CDR3 coding sequence is TGCAGCGTAGCGGGAGGGGGCCAAGAGACCCAGTACTTC.

The chain has TRBV27 and TRBJ2-7; weak D call: TRBD1 (6 bases). The length of the CDR3 is 16 residues. The germline V gene has CDR1 MNHEY and CDR2 SMNVEV (reference sequence). Deletions cut 6 bases from V and 5 bases from J, with 23 bases between. The CDR3 DNA follows: TGTGCCAGCAGACCCAACTACATAGGACAGTGGCACGAGCAGTACTTC. Translated: CASRPNYIGQWHEQYF.

The chain has TRBV5-1 and TRBJ2-7, with TRBD2 matching over 9 bases. Germline CDR1 is SGHRS and CDR2 is YFSETQ. This CDR3 is 15 amino acids long. J lost 3 bases, V lost 4 bases, and 8 bases had no gene match. The CDR3 bases are TGCGCCAGCAGCCCTGGCGGGAGGGCCCACTACGAGCAGTACTTC. This translates into CASSPGGRAHYEQYF.

This clonotype was detected only a few times. The rearrangement links TRBV5-1 to TRBJ2-4, with D possibly matching TRBD2 (6 bases). Germline CDR1 and CDR2: SGHRS and YFSETQ. Deletions cut 3 bases from V and 0 bases from J, with 13 bases between. This CDR3 is built from 16 residues. The CDR3 bases are TGCGCCAGCAGCTCTTGGGTGGGACTAGCCAAAAACATTCAGTACTTC. Amino acid sequence: CASSSWVGLAKNIQYF.

This clonotype was detected only a few times. V and J are TRBV5-1 and TRBJ2-3, with D possibly matching TRBD1 (5 bases). V dropped 3 bases and J dropped 4 bases, with 12 bases sitting between them. In germline, CDR1 is SGHRS, CDR2 YFSETQ. The CDR3 spans 14 residues. As DNA, the CDR3 is TGCGCCAGCAGCTCTCAGGGTGGATCAGATACGCAGTATTTT. Encoded protein: CASSSQGGSDTQYF.

This clonotype turned up a few times. The rearrangement links TRBV20-1 to TRBJ2-1; TRBD2 agrees at 12 bases. Trimming removed 5 bases from V and 6 bases from J; junction bases left unmatched: 8. CDR1 is DFQATT, CDR2 SNEGSKA, per germline (reference sequence). The length of the CDR3 is 15 residues. CDR3 protein: CSAPRLAGAVNEQFF. In DNA, the CDR3 is TGCAGTGCTCCTCGACTAGCGGGAGCAGTCAATGAGCAGTTCTTC.

On this clonotype itself: Germline is not matched at one junction end, which may reflect a read error. V usage is TRBV7-7 and J usage is TRBJ2-2; tentatively, D is TRBD1 (5 bases). CDR3 length: 13 amino acids. From germline, CDR1 is SSHAT and CDR2 FNYEAQ (reference sequence). CDR3 DNA: TGTGCTAGCAGCCCCGAAAGTCAGGGAGAGCTGTTTTTT. Protein: CASSPESQGELFF.

This clonotype has only a few counts. The rearrangement uses TRBV4-1 and TRBJ2-2; D ambiguous. CDR1 is MGHRA, CDR2 YSYEKL, per germline. This CDR3 is built from 15 residues. V was shortened by 0 bases and J by 9 bases, with 14 bases between the two germline ends. The chain's CDR3 is CASSQDPQVGWELFF. As DNA, the CDR3 is TGCGCCAGCAGCCAAGATCCCCAGGTGGGGTGGGAGCTGTTTTTT.

J is TRBJ2-3 and V is TRBV7-9; TRBD1 might be the D (5 bases). Germline CDR1 and CDR2: SEHNR and FQNEAQ (reference sequence). This CDR3 has 16 residues. Trimming shortened V by 5 bases and J by 1 base, and 16 bases separated the two germline ends. CDR3 sequence reads: CASSAWTTWGTDTQYF. Written as DNA, the CDR3 is TGTGCCAGCAGCGCGTGGACAACCTGGGGCACAGATACGCAGTATTTT.

The chain recombines TRBV7-8 with TRBJ1-3, with TRBD1 matching 9 bases. CDR3 length: 15 residues. CDR1 is SGHVS and CDR2 is FQNEAQ in the germline V gene. Trimming at V came to 5 bases and at J to 6 bases, leaving 8 bases not matched to a gene. The DNA for the CDR3 is TGTGCCAGCAGCCCCGGGACAGGGCAAGAAAACACCATATATTTT. It codes for CASSPGTGQENTIYF. Based on the CDR3 plus reference TRBV7-8 and TRBJ1-3, the full variable domain is GAGVSQSPRYKVAKRGQDVALRCDPISGHVSLFWYQQALGQGPEFLTYFQNEAQLDKSGLPSDRFFAERPEGSVSTLKIQRTQQEDSAVYLCASSPGTGQENTIYFGEGSWLTVV.

The V gene is TRBV7-3, the J gene TRBJ2-5; 10 nucleotides align to TRBD2. The CDR3 length is 15 residues. The J segment lost 0 bases and the V segment lost 5 bases, leaving 3 bases of the junction unmatched. Germline-derived CDR1 and CDR2 are SGHTA and FQGTGA. CDR3 nucleotide sequence: TGTGCCAGCAGCCGTAGCGGGGGGTACCAAGAGACCCAGTACTTC. Translated: CASSRSGGYQETQYF.

This clonotype was counted only a few times. V and J are TRBV9 and TRBJ1-2; possibly TRBD1 for D (6 bases). The V end lost 7 bases, the J end lost 1 base, and 14 bases lay between the germline ends. The CDR3 extends over 14 amino acids. CDR1 SGDLS and CDR2 YYNGEE come from the germline V gene. The CDR3 reads CASSVGGFNYGYTF. The CDR3 DNA reads as TGTGCCAGCTCGGTGGGGGGCTTTAACTATGGCTACACCTTC.

This clonotype appeared a few times. V and J are TRBV4-1 and TRBJ2-7; D might be TRBD1 (6 bases). Trimming left V 1 base short and J 1 base short, with 11 bases between. The germline V gene has CDR1 MGHRA and CDR2 YSYEKL. This CDR3 comprises 15 residues. The CDR3 nucleotides read TGCGCCAGCAGCCAAGCTGCCGGACAGTCCTACGAGCAGTACTTC. It yields the protein CASSQAAGQSYEQYF.